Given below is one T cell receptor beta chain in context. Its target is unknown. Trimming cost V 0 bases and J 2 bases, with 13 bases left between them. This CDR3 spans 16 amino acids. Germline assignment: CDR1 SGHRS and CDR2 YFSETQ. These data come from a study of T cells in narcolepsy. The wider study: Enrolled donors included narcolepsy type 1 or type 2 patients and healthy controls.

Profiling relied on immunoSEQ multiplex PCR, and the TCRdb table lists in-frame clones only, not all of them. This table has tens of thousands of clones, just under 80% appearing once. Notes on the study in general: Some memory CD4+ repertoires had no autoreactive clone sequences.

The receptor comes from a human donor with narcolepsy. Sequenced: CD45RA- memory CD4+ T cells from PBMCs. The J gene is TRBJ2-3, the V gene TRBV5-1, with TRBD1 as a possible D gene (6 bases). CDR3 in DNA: TGCGCCAGCAGCTTGGGCCTCCGGGACACCACAGATACGCAGTATTTT. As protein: CASSLGLRDTTDTQYF.